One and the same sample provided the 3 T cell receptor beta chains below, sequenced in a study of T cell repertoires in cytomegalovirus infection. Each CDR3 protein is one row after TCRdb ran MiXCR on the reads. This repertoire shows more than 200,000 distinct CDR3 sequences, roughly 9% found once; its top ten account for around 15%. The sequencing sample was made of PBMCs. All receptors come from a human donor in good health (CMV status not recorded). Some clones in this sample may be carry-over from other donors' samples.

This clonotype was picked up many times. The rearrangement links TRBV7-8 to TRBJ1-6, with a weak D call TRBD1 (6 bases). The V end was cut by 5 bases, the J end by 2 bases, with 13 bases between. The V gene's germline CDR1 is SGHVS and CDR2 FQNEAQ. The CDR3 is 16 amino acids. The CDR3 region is CASSEGRGTYNSPLHF. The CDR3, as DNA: TGTGCCAGCAGCGAAGGCAGGGGAACCTATAATTCACCCCTCCACTTT.

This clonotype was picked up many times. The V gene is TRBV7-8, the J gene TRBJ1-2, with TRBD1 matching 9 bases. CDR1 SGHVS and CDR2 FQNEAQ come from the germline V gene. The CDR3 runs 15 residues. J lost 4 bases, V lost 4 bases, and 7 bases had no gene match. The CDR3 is CASSSGQGYSYGYTF. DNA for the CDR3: TGTGCCAGCAGCTCGGGACAGGGTTACTCCTATGGCTACACCTTC.

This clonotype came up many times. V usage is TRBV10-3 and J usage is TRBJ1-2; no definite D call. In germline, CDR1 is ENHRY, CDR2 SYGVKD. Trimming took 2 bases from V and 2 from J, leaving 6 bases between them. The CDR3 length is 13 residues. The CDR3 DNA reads TGTGCCATCAGTGAGATATTGAACTATGGCTACACCTTC. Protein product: CAISEILNYGYTF.